Following are 6 T cell receptor beta chains from one sample sequenced in a study of CD8 T cells in ankylosing spondylitis. One entry per CDR3 protein, called by TCRdb with MiXCR from the 5' RACE reads. The sample contains 210,000 or so distinct CDR3 sequences, 20% to 30% of which appear only once. Sequencing was performed on blood, either unsorted or a sorted T cell fraction (not recorded which). Receptors were obtained from a male donor with ankylosing spondylitis or in good health (not recorded which).

The chain is built from TRBV24-1 and TRBJ1-4, with D perhaps matching TRBD1 (6 bases). The CDR3 is made up of 15 amino acids. Germline V gene data show CDR1 as KGHDR and CDR2 as SFDVKD. V lost 4 bases and J 6 bases, leaving 14 bases between the germline ends. CDR3 in amino acids: CATSEIRGNDEKLFF. In nucleotides, the CDR3 is TGTGCCACCAGTGAGATCAGGGGAAATGATGAAAAACTGTTTTTT.

The chain joins TRBV20-1 to TRBJ1-5; possible D gene TRBD1, 5 bases. Trimming cost V 6 bases and J 5 bases, with 14 bases left between them. This CDR3 is 13 amino acids long. The germline V gene encodes CDR1 DFQATT and CDR2 SNEGSKA (reference sequence). The CDR3 sequence is CSATLGGHQPQHF. The CDR3 DNA is TGCAGTGCCACCCTTGGGGGACATCAGCCCCAGCATTTT.

This clonotype was counted ten times or more. The chain employs TRBV14 and TRBJ1-1; D gene uncertain. Trimming pared 2 bases from V and 9 bases from J, leaving 7 bases between. This CDR3 is built from 11 residues. The germline gives CDR1 SGHDN, CDR2 FVKESK. As DNA, the CDR3 is TGTGCCAGCAGCCAATATGAGAAAGCTTTCTTT. Its translation is CASSQYEKAFF. Looking up the rest from reference TRBV14 and TRBJ1-1 gives the full variable domain: EAGVTQFPSHSVIEKGQTVTLRCDPISGHDNLYWYRRVMGKEIKFLLHFVKESKQDESGMPNNRFLAERTGGTYSTLKVQPAELEDSGVYFCASSQYEKAFFGQGTRLTVV.

J is TRBJ2-7 and V is TRBV7-9, with D maybe TRBD2 (5 bases). The V gene's germline CDR1 is SEHNR and CDR2 FQNEAQ (reference sequence). The CDR3 has 15 amino acids. Trimming took 4 bases from V and 6 from J, leaving 19 bases between them. CDR3 DNA sequence: TGTGCCAGCAGCTACGGACTCGCGTTGGGTGGCGAGCAGTACTTC. Its protein is CASSYGLALGGEQYF.

The sample holds a few counts of this clonotype. The rearrangement links TRBV20-1 to TRBJ2-7; the D gene is possibly TRBD1 (6 bases). The CDR3 loop spans 13 amino acids. The V and J ends lost 3 bases and 4 bases respectively, with 13 bases between them. In germline, CDR1 is DFQATT, CDR2 SNEGSKA (reference sequence). CDR3 loop: CSARMAGVYEQYF. In DNA, the CDR3 is TGCAGTGCTAGGATGGCAGGGGTTTACGAGCAGTACTTC.

This clonotype was seen ten or more times. The V and J genes are TRBV7-2 and TRBJ2-1, with D maybe TRBD1 (7 bases). Germline-derived CDR1 and CDR2 are SGHTA and FQGNSA. Trimming stripped 0 bases from V and 14 bases from J, with 14 bases between. The CDR3 has 13 amino acids. CDR3 in amino acids: CASSLAPDREEFF. The CDR3 coding sequence is TGTGCCAGCAGCTTAGCCCCAGACAGGGAGGAGTTCTTC.